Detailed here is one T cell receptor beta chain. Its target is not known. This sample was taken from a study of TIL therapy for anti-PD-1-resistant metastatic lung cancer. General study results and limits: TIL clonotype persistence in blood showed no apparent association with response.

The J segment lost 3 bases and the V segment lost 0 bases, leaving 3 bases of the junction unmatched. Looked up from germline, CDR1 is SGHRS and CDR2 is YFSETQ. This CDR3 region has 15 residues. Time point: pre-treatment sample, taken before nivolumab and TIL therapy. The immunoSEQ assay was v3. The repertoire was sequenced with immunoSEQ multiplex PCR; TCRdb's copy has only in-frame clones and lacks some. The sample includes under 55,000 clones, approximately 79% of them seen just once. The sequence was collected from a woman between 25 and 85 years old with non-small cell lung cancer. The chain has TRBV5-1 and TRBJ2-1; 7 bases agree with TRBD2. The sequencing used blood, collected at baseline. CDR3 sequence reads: CASSLGTSGYNEQFF. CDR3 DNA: TGCGCCAGCAGCTTGGGGACTAGTGGCTACAATGAGCAGTTCTTC.